The TCR beta chain under discussion was sequenced for a study of cytomegalovirus exposure and HLA in healthy donors. Germline CDR1 is GTSNPN and CDR2 is SVGIG (reference sequence). This CDR3 contains 12 residues. With 4 bases clipped from V and 10 bases from J, the junction kept 6 bases outside the gene matches. For this clone: The antigen remains undetermined.

Broader study findings: Per a prior analysis, the majority of TCR beta V segments were productive roughly 90% or roughly 30% of the time.

PCR was performed using 60 Vbeta and 13 Jbeta primers. Here immunoSEQ multiplex PCR was the method, and the copy in TCRdb shows in-frame clones only, minus some. The sample carries more than 95,000 clones, over 60% recorded once. This sequence was found in a female donor in good health and CMV-seronegative. Sequencing was performed on PBMCs. The rearrangement uses TRBV30 and TRBJ1-2; 10 bases fit TRBD1. DNA of the CDR3: TGTGCCTGGACCCCCGGGACAGGGGTCTACACCTTC. The encoded protein is CAWTPGTGVYTF.